These T cell receptor beta chains were read from a single sample in a study of cytomegalovirus exposure and HLA in healthy donors. Produced via immunoSEQ multiplex PCR; TCRdb's table is partial and in-frame only. The sample lists approximately 100,000 clones; roughly 82% were seen once. Source material: PBMCs. All receptors come from a man in his fifties in good health and CMV-seronegative. Both conserved end residues are part of each CDR3. A D gene is named only where the DNA matches it firmly. Clone size is given for some rows only: seen once, a few or many times, or a class if the clone is expanded.

TRBV5-1	.	.	TRBJ1-5	CASSRGGALQPQHF	TGCGCCAGCAGCCGGGGAGGAGCCCTTCAGCCCCAGCATTTT
TRBV5-1	.	.	TRBJ2-1	CASSFGGASSYNEQFF	TGCGCCAGCAGCTTTGGGGGGGCGAGCTCCTACAATGAGCAGTTCTTC
TRBV4-1	.	.	TRBJ1-5	CASSQGLRGRQNQPQHF	TGCGCCAGCAGCCAGGGGCTCCGCGGCAGGCAAAATCAGCCCCAGCATTTT
TRBV6-6	.	.	TRBJ1-5	CASSPRGGQTPQHF	TGTGCCAGCAGCCCCAGGGGCGGACAAACGCCCCAGCATTTT
TRBV6-1	TRBD1	.	TRBJ2-5	CASRGTGVREETQYF	TGTGCCAGCAGGGGAACAGGGGTAAGGGAAGAGACCCAGTACTTC
TRBV10-2	TRBD1	.	TRBJ1-1	CASSEPGTGRTEAFF	TGCGCCAGCAGTGAACCCGGGACAGGGCGGACTGAAGCTTTCTTT
TRBV5-1	TRBD2	.	TRBJ2-3	CASSWTSQSTDTQYF	TGCGCCAGCAGCTGGACTAGCCAAAGCACAGATACGCAGTATTTT
TRBV4-3	.	.	TRBJ1-5	CASSQEVADYSNQPQHF	TGCGCCAGCAGCCAAGAGGTTGCAGACTATAGCAATCAGCCCCAGCATTTT
TRBV6-6	.	.	TRBJ2-7	CASRTREDEQYF	TGTGCCAGCAGAACTAGAGAGGACGAGCAGTACTTC
TRBV6-6	.	.	TRBJ2-5	CASSYQETQYF	TGTGCCAGCAGTTACCAGGAGACCCAGTACTTC
TRBV6-5	TRBD2	.	TRBJ2-3	CASRGGADTQYF	TGTGCCAGTCGGGGGGGGGCAGATACGCAGTATTTT
TRBV7-9	TRBD2	.	TRBJ2-5	CASSPRGVGETQYF	TGTGCCAGCAGCCCGCGGGGGGTTGGAGAGACCCAGTACTTC
TRBV4-1	TRBD1	.	TRBJ2-5	CASSQEGQGLGETQYF	TGCGCCAGCAGCCAGGAGGGACAGGGGTTGGGAGAGACCCAGTACTTC
TRBV10-3	TRBD1	.	TRBJ2-7	CAISEGQGTFYEQYF	TGTGCCATCAGTGAAGGACAGGGGACGTTCTACGAGCAGTACTTC
TRBV10-3	.	.	TRBJ1-5	CAIRPDTGDQPQHF	TGTGCCATCAGGCCGGACACGGGGGATCAGCCCCAGCATTTT
TRBV19	.	.	TRBJ1-2	CASESFYGYTF	TGTGCCAGCGAGAGCTTCTATGGCTACACCTTC
TRBV5-5	.	few	TRBJ2-2	CASSLAGGRIGELFF	TGTGCCAGCAGCTTGGCCGGCGGTAGAATCGGGGAGCTGTTTTTT
TRBV4-1	TRBD2	few	TRBJ2-1	CASSRPFPGLVHNEQFF	TGCGCCAGCAGCCGCCCTTTTCCGGGACTAGTACACAATGAGCAGTTCTTC
TRBV5-1	.	once	TRBJ1-2	CASSLGASTNYGYTF	TGCGCCAGCAGCTTGGGGGCCAGTACAAACTATGGCTACACCTTC